This record looks at one T cell receptor (beta chain) sequence and its context. This sample was included in a study of blood T cell repertoires in COVID-19. Study background: Some COVID-19 samples were acute and others convalescent; all came from the United States, Italy and Spain.

Only in-frame clones appear in the TCRdb table, and some are missing; sequencing was by immunoSEQ multiplex PCR. This table holds about 290,000 clones, around four fifths found once. The material sequenced was peripheral blood. The receptor comes from a woman aged 45-59 years with active or convalescent COVID-19.

The CDR3 region has the DNA TGTGCCAGCAGTCGGAGAAGGCGGGAGACCCAGTACTTC. This codes for CASSRRRRETQYF. The V gene is TRBV7-2, the J gene TRBJ2-5, with D hard to call. With 6 bases removed from V and 5 bases from J, the gap between germline ends came to 13 bases. CDR3 length: 13 amino acids. Per germline, CDR1 SGHTA and CDR2 FQGNSA.